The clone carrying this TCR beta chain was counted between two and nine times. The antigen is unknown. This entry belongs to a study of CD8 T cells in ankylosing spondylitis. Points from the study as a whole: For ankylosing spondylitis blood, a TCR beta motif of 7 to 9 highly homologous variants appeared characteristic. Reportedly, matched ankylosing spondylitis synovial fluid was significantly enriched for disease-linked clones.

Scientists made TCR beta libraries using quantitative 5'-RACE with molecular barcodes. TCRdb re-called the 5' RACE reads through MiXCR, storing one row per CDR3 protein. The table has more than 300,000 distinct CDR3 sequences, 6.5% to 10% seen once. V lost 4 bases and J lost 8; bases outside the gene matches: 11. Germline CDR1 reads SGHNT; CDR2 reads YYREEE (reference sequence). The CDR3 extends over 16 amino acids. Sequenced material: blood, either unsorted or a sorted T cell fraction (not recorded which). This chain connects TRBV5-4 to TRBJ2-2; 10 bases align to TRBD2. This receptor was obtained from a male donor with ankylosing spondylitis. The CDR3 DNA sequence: TGTGCCAGCAGCCTTCGGACTAGCGGTTATGGGGGGGAGCTGTTTTTT. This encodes CASSLRTSGYGGELFF.